This TCR beta chain originates from a study of cytomegalovirus exposure and HLA in healthy donors. General study results and limits: It was approximately 160 TCR beta chains that were listed as cytomegalovirus-associated.

V dropped 3 bases and J dropped 0; count of bases not matched to a gene: 2. This CDR3 spans 14 amino acids. Germline CDR1 is SQVTM and CDR2 is ANQGSEA. To note about this clone: Its target is not known.

Primers: 60 Vbeta forward and 13 Jbeta reverse. Data came from immunoSEQ multiplex PCR; TCRdb stores just in-frame clones and leaves some out. The sample includes under 200,000 clones, approximately 80% of them seen just once. The source of this sequence is a woman in her fifties or sixties in good health and CMV-seropositive. The chain joins TRBV29-1 to TRBJ1-1; 9 nucleotides agree with TRBD1. The sequenced material came from PBMCs. The CDR3 sequence: CSVDGTGMNTEAFF. The CDR3 nucleotides read TGCAGCGTTGACGGGACAGGGATGAACACTGAAGCTTTCTTT. The variable domain in full, completed from reference TRBV29-1 and TRBJ1-1, reads SAVISQKPSRDICQRGTSLTIQCQVDSQVTMMFWYRQQPGQSLTLIATANQGSEATYESGFVIDKFPISRPNLTFSTLTVSNMSPEDSSIYLCSVDGTGMNTEAFFGQGTRLTVV.